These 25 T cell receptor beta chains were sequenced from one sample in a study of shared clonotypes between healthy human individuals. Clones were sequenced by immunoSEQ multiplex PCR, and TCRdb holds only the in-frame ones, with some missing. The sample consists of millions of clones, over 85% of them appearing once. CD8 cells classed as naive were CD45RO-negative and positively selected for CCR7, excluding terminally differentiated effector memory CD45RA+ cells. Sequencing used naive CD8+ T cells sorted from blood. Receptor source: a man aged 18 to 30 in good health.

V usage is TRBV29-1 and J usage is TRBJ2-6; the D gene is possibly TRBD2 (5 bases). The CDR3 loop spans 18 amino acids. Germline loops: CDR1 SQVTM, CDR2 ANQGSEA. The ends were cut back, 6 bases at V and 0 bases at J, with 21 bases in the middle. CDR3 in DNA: TGCAGCGTATCGACCGGGATCCCTAATAACTCTGGGGCCAACGTCCTGACTTTC. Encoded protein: CSVSTGIPNNSGANVLTF.

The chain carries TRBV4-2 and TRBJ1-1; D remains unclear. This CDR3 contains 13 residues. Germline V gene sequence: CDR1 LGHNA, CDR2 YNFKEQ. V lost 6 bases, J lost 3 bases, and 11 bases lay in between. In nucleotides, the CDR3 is TGTGCCAGCAGTCCGACTCCGGACACTGAAGCTTTCTTT. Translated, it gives CASSPTPDTEAFF.

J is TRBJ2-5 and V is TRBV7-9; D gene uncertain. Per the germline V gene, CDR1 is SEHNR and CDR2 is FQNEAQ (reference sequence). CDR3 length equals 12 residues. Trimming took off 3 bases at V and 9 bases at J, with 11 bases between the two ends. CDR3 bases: TGTGCCAGCAGCTTCTCGGACGGTCCCCAGTACTTC. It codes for CASSFSDGPQYF.

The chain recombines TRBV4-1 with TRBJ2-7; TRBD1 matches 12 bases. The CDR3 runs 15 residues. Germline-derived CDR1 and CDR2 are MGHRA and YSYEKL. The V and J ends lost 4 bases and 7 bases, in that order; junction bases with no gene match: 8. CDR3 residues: CASSLPGTGGLEQYF. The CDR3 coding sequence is TGCGCCAGCAGCCTTCCCGGGACAGGGGGCCTAGAGCAGTACTTC.

The chain's CDR3 is CASSLSTGTGDEQYF. The DNA for the CDR3 is TGTGCCAGCTCTCTCAGCACCGGGACAGGGGACGAGCAGTACTTC. The chain employs TRBV18 and TRBJ2-7; 10 bases align to TRBD1. This CDR3 has 15 residues. J lost 5 bases, V lost 6 bases, and 10 bases had no gene match. In germline, CDR1 is KGHSH, CDR2 LQKENI.

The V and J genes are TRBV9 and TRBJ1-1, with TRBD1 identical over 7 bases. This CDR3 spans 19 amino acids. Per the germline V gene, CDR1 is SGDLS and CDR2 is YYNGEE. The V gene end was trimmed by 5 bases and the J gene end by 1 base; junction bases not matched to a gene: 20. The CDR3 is CASRDRVTLGRHGNTEAFF. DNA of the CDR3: TGTGCCAGCAGAGACAGGGTTACGTTAGGCCGCCATGGGAACACTGAAGCTTTCTTT.

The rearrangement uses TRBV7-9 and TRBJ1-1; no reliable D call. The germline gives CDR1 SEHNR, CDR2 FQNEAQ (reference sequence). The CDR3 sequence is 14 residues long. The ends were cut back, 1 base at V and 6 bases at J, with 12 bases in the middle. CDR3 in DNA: TGTGCCAGCAGCTTAGTGGCAGTCAATGCTGAAGCTTTCTTT. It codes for CASSLVAVNAEAFF.

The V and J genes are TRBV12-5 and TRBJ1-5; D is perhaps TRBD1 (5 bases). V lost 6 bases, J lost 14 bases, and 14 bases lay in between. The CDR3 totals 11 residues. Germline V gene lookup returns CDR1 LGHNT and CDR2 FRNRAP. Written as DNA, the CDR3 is TGTGCTAGTGGCCGGGTTGGGGGAAAGCATTTT. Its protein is CASGRVGGKHF.

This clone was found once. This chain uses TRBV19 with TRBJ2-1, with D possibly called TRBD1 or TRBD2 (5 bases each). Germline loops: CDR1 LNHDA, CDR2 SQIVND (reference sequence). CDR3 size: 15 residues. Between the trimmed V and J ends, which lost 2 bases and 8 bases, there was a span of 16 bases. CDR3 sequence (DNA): TGTGCCAGTAGTATACGTTTGGTACGAGGGGATGAGCAGTTCTTC. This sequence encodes CASSIRLVRGDEQFF.

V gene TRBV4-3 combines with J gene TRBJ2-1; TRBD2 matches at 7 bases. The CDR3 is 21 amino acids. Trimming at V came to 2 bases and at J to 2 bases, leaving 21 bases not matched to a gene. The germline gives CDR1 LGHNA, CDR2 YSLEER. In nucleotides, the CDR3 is TGCGCCAGCAGCCAACTAACGCCCGGCCCGGGAGGTCCCCACCCCTACAATGAGCAGTTCTTC. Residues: CASSQLTPGPGGPHPYNEQFF.

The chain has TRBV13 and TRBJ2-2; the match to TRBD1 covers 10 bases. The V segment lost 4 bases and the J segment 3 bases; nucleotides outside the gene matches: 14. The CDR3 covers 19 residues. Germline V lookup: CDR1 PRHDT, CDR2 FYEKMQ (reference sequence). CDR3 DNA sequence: TGTGCCAGCAGCTCCACCGAACCTGACAGGGGGCGAGACACCGGGGAGCTGTTTTTT. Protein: CASSSTEPDRGRDTGELFF.

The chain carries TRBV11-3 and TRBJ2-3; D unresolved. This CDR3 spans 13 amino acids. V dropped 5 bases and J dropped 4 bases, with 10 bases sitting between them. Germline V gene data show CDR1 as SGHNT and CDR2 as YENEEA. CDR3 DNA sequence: TGTGCCAGCAGCCGGATGGGATCAGATACGCAGTATTTT. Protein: CASSRMGSDTQYF.

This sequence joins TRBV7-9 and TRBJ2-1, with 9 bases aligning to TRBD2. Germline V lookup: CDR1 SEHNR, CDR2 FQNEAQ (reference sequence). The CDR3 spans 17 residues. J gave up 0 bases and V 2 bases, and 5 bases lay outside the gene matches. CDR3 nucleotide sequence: TGTGCCAGCAGCTTATTTAGCGGGGGTTCCTCCTACAATGAGCAGTTCTTC. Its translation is CASSLFSGGSSYNEQFF. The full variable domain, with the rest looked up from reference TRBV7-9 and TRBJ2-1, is DTGVSQNPRHKITKRGQNVTFRCDPISEHNRLYWYRQTLGQGPEFLTYFQNEAQLEKSRLLSDRFSAERPKGSFSTLEIQRTEQGDSAMYLCASSLFSGGSSYNEQFFGPGTRLTVL.

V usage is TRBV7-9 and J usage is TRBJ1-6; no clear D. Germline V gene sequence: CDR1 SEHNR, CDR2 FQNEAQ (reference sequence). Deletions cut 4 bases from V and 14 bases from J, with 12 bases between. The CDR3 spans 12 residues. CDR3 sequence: CASSSFDQSLHF. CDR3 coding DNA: TGTGCCAGCAGCTCGTTTGATCAATCCCTCCACTTT.

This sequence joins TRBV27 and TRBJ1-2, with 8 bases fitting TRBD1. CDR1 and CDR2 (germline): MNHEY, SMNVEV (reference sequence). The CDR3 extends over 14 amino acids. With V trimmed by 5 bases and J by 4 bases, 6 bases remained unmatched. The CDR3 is CASSPDREGYGYTF. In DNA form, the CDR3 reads TGTGCCAGCAGTCCGGACAGGGAGGGCTATGGCTACACCTTC.

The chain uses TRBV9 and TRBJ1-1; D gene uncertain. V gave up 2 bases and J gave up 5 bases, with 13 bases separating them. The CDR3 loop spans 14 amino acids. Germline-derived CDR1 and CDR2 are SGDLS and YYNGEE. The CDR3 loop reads CASSVWGSGTEAFF. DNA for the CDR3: TGTGCCAGCAGCGTCTGGGGTTCGGGGACTGAAGCTTTCTTT.

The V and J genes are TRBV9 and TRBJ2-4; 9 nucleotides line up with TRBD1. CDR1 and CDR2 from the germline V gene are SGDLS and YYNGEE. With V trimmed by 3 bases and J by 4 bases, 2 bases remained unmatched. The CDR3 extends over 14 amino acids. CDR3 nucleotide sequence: TGTGCCAGCAGCGCGGGACAGGGAAAAAACATTCAGTACTTC. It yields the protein CASSAGQGKNIQYF.

CDR3 in DNA: TGCGCCAGCAGCGCCCGGGACAGGGGGTTATCATGGGAAAAACTGTTTTTT. This sequence encodes CASSARDRGLSWEKLFF. The J gene is TRBJ1-4, the V gene TRBV4-1; TRBD1 matches 11 bases. The CDR3 runs 17 residues. Germline lookup yields CDR1 MGHRA and CDR2 YSYEKL. The junction had 13 bases not matched to a gene; V was cut back by 5 bases and J by 8 bases.

The CDR3 reads CASSEGRTFTGELFF. CDR3 bases: TGTGCCAGCAGTGAAGGGAGGACATTCACCGGGGAGCTGTTTTTT. This rearrangement joins TRBV6-1 to TRBJ2-2, with D perhaps TRBD1 or TRBD2 (5 bases each). The CDR3 has 15 residues. Germline CDR1 reads MNHNS; CDR2 reads SASEGT. Trimming stripped 1 base from V and 4 bases from J, with 10 bases between.

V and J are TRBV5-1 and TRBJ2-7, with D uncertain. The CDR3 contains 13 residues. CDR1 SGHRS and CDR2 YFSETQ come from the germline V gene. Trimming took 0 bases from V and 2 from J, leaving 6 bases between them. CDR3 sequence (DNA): TGCGCCAGCAGCTTGGCCAACCCCTACGAGCAGTACTTC. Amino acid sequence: CASSLANPYEQYF.

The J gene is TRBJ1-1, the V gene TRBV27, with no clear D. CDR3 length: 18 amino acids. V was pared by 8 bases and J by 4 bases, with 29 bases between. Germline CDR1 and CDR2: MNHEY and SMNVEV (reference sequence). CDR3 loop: CASGSYLRFKASGTEAFF. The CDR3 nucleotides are TGTGCCAGCGGATCGTACCTCCGCTTTAAAGCCAGCGGCACTGAAGCTTTCTTT.

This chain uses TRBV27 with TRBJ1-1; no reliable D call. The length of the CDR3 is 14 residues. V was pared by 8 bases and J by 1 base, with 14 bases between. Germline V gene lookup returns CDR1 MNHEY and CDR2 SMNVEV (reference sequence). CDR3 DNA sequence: TGTGCCAGCGGCGCCCGGTACGCGAACACTGAAGCTTTCTTT. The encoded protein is CASGARYANTEAFF.

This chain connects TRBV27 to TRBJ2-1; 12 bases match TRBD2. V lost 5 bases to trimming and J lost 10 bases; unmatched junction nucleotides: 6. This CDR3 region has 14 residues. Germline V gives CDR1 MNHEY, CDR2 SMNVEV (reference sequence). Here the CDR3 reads CASSPQTSGSEQFF. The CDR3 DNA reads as TGTGCCAGCAGTCCCCAGACTAGCGGGAGCGAGCAGTTCTTC.

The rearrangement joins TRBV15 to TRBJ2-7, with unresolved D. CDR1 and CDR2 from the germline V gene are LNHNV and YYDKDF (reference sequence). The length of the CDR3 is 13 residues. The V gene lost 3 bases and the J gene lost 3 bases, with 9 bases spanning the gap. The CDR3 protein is CATSRELHYEQYF. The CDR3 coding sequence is TGTGCCACCAGCAGGGAGTTGCACTACGAGCAGTACTTC.

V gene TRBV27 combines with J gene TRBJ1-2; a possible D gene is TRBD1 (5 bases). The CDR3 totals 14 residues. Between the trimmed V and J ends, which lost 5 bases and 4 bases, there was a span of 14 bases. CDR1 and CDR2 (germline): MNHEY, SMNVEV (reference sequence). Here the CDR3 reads CASSGPGQGYGYTF. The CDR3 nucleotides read TGTGCCAGCAGTGGCCCGGGGCAGGGCTATGGCTACACCTTC.